This is a list of T cell receptor beta chains from one sample in a study of blood T cell repertoires in COVID-19. This table comes from immunoSEQ multiplex PCR, and its TCRdb copy is limited to in-frame clones, with some not included. The sample gives around 300,000 clones, around 87% of which show up once; less than 2% is in the top ten. The sample was PBMCs or T cells enriched from blood (not recorded which). Receptor source: a woman aged 18 to 35 with acute COVID-19. CDR3s include the opening cysteine and the closing phenylalanine or tryptophan. D genes are given only for firm matches. Clone sizes are given selectively: once, few, many, or a class where the clone is expanded.

>TRBJ2-7|-|TRBV3-1/TRBV3-2|-
TGTGCCAGCAGCTTTCTCTACGAGCAGTACTTC
CASSFLYEQYF
>TRBJ2-7|-|TRBV6-5|-
TGTGCCAGCAGTTACTCAGGCGGAGGAGCATGGGAGCAGTACTTC
CASSYSGGGAWEQYF
>TRBJ1-2|-|TRBV5-1|TRBD1
TGCGCCAGCAGCTTGGAAGTGACAGGGGACGGCTACACCTTC
CASSLEVTGDGYTF
>TRBJ2-1|-|TRBV3-1/TRBV3-2|TRBD1
TGTGCCAGCCGAATAGGCGGACAGGCCGGAAACAATGAGCAGTTCTTC
CASRIGGQAGNNEQFF
>TRBJ2-3|-|TRBV9|-
TGTGCCAGCACCCGTGGGGCACTTAGCACAGATACGCAGTATTTT
CASTRGALSTDTQYF
>TRBJ2-6|-|TRBV28|-
TGTGCCAGTTACTCTGGGGCCAACGTCCTGACTTTC
CASYSGANVLTF
>TRBJ2-4|-|TRBV15|-
TGTGCCACCAGCACCAGGGGGGCGGGTAACAAAAACATTCAGTACTTC
CATSTRGAGNKNIQYF
>TRBJ1-6|-|TRBV5-1|TRBD1
TGCGCCAGCAGCCCGGACAGGGGAGGATCACCCCTCCACTTT
CASSPDRGGSPLHF
>TRBJ2-7|-|TRBV5-1|-
TGCGCCAGCAGCCCCGACGGCGGGGTGTACGAGCAGTACTTC
CASSPDGGVYEQYF
>TRBJ2-7|-|TRBV13|TRBD2
TGTGCCAGCAGCTCTAGCGGGAGGGCGAATTACGAGCAGTACTTC
CASSSSGRANYEQYF
>TRBJ2-7|-|TRBV19|-
TGTGCCAGTAGTATTAACAAGCGGGAGCAGTACTTC
CASSINKREQYF
>TRBJ1-1|-|TRBV2|TRBD1
TGTGCCAGCAGTTGGACAGGAGAGAACACTGAAGCTTTCTTT
CASSWTGENTEAFF
>TRBJ2-1|once|TRBV4-2|-
TGTGCCAGCAGCCCACCCTTCGGGTCCTACAATGAGCAGTTCTTC
CASSPPFGSYNEQFF
>TRBJ2-7|-|TRBV21-1|-
TGTGCCAGCAGCAAAGTTGGGCAGACTACCTACGAGCAGTACTTC
CASSKVGQTTYEQYF
>TRBJ2-7|few|TRBV7-8|-
TGTGCCAGCAGCTCAGGGGCCTACGAGCAGTACTTC
CASSSGAYEQYF
>TRBJ1-1|-|TRBV4-2|-
TGTGCCAGCAGCCAAGACCAATATGGAGCAGGGACAAACACTGAAGCTTTCTTT
CASSQDQYGAGTNTEAFF
>TRBJ2-5|-|TRBV2|-
TGTGCCAGCAGCCCAGAAGAGACCCAGTACTTC
CASSPEETQYF
>TRBJ2-1|once|TRBV5-1|TRBD1
TGCGCCAGCAGCTCAAGACAGGGGCATACGGGCAATGAGCAGTTCTTC
CASSSRQGHTGNEQFF
>TRBJ1-6|-|TRBV5-4|TRBD1
TGTGCCAGCAGCCTCCGACAGGGTGGATTCTCCTATAATTCACCCCTCCACTTT
CASSLRQGGFSYNSPLHF
>TRBJ2-1|-|TRBV28|TRBD1
TGTGCCAGCAGTTTCCCTAATCCGGGACAGGGGGCGGATAATGAGCAGTTCTTC
CASSFPNPGQGADNEQFF
>TRBJ2-7|-|TRBV27|TRBD2
TGTGCCAGCAGTACCGGGACTAGCACGTACGAGCAGTACTTC
CASSTGTSTYEQYF
>TRBJ1-2|few|TRBV6-7|TRBD1
TGTGCCAGCAGTTACTCGATAGGGGACAGGGGAGAAATTGGGCATGGCTACACCTTC
CASSYSIGDRGEIGHGYTF
>TRBJ2-3|-|TRBV7-8|TRBD2
TGTGCCAGCAGCTTTCGATCCCTAGCGGGATTGGCAGATACGCAGTATTTT
CASSFRSLAGLADTQYF
>TRBJ1-2|-|TRBV19|-
TGTGCCAGTAGTTACTCGACAGGAACGGACTATGGCTACACCTTC
CASSYSTGTDYGYTF
>TRBJ1-5|-|TRBV7-2|-
TGTGCCAGCAGGCCAACAGGGATGAACAATCAGCCCCAGCATTTT
CASRPTGMNNQPQHF
>TRBJ1-2|-|TRBV9|TRBD1
TGTGCCAGCAGCCCAGACAGGGGCTATGGCTACACCTTC
CASSPDRGYGYTF
>TRBJ2-1|-|TRBV5-1|TRBD2
TGCGCCAGCAGCAGCGCGGGAGATGAAGCCAATGAGCAGTTCTTC
CASSSAGDEANEQFF
>TRBJ2-2|once|TRBV11-2|TRBD1
TGTGCCAGCAGCTTAGGACAGGGGGTCCGCACCGGGGAGCTGTTTTTT
CASSLGQGVRTGELFF
>TRBJ2-1|-|TRBV18|TRBD2
TGTGCCAGCTCACCATATGCGGGAGTCTCAAATGAGCAGTTCTTC
CASSPYAGVSNEQFF
>TRBJ1-5|-|TRBV27|-
TGTGCCAGCAGGATCGGGGTGAATAGCAATCAGCCCCAGCATTTT
CASRIGVNSNQPQHF
>TRBJ2-3|-|TRBV18|TRBD2
TGTGCCAGCTCACGGACGCCAGGGACTAGCGGGGTCACAGATACGCAGTATTTT
CASSRTPGTSGVTDTQYF
>TRBJ1-5|-|TRBV5-5|TRBD1
TGTGCCAGCAGCTTGATGACAGGGGGCTCTCAGCCCCAGCATTTT
CASSLMTGGSQPQHF
>TRBJ1-5|-|TRBV3-1/TRBV3-2|-
TGTGCCAGCACATGGGGCTTAGGCGGTCAGCCCCAGCATTTT
CASTWGLGGQPQHF
>TRBJ2-5|-|TRBV28|TRBD1
TGTGCCAGCAGTTTCTCTCTGGGGACAGGGAACCAAGAGACCCAGTACTTC
CASSFSLGTGNQETQYF
>TRBJ1-4|-|TRBV30|TRBD1
TGTGCCTGGAGCGGACAGGCCGGTTATGAAAAACTGTTTTTT
CAWSGQAGYEKLFF
>TRBJ2-5|-|TRBV4-3|-
TGCGCCAGCAGCTTAGGGGTTCAAGAGACCCAGTACTTC
CASSLGVQETQYF
>TRBJ1-2|-|TRBV7-9|TRBD1
TGTGCCAGCAGCTTAGATACAGGGGGCTACTATGGCTACACCTTC
CASSLDTGGYYGYTF
>TRBJ1-5|-|TRBV19|TRBD1
TGTGCCAGTAGTATTATGCACAGGGGAAGGGTCAATCAGCCCCAGCATTTT
CASSIMHRGRVNQPQHF
>TRBJ2-3|-|TRBV7-7|-
TGTGCTAGCAGCTTAGGACGGGGGATGGCAGATACGCAGTATTTT
CASSLGRGMADTQYF
>TRBJ1-2|once|TRBV28|TRBD1
TGTGCCAGCACCGGGACAGGGGTAATCTATGGCTACACCTTC
CASTGTGVIYGYTF
>TRBJ2-1|-|TRBV7-8|-
TGTGCCAGCGGACTAAGTTCTCACAATGAGCAGTTCTTC
CASGLSSHNEQFF
>TRBJ1-5|-|TRBV28|-
TGTGCCAGCAGTTTATATTCCCACGGGTCGTATGGCAATCAGCCCCAGCATTTT
CASSLYSHGSYGNQPQHF
>TRBJ2-3|-|TRBV4-3|-
TGCGCCAGCAGCCAAGGCCCCCTTCATAGCGCATCTAGCACAGATACGCAGTATTTT
CASSQGPLHSASSTDTQYF
>TRBJ2-3|-|TRBV4-2|TRBD2
TGTGCCAGCAGCACAGCAGCGGGAGTCCAGGTTGCAGATACGCAGTATTTT
CASSTAAGVQVADTQYF
>TRBJ1-1|-|TRBV14|-
TGTGCCAGCAGCCAAGATTACGGTAGGGGGAACACTGAAGCTTTCTTT
CASSQDYGRGNTEAFF
>TRBJ1-1|-|TRBV15|TRBD1
TGTGCCACCAGCAGAGGTAACCGGGACAGGGGGCCTCGAGGCACTGAAGCTTTCTTT
CATSRGNRDRGPRGTEAFF
>TRBJ1-2|-|TRBV5-8|-
TGTGCCAGCAGCTCGGGGGAAGGGACGAGAAGCAACTATGGCTACACCTTC
CASSSGEGTRSNYGYTF
>TRBJ2-1|-|TRBV10-3|TRBD2
TGTGCCATCAGTAGCCCGGGAGGACGGGGAGAGCAGTTCTTC
CAISSPGGRGEQFF
>TRBJ2-1|-|TRBV6-5|-
TGTGCCAGCAGAGCGGGCTCCTACAATGAGCAGTTCTTC
CASRAGSYNEQFF
>TRBJ1-6|-|TRBV5-1|TRBD1
TGCGCCAGCAGCTTGGGAGGACAGGAAAGAGATTCACCCCTCCACTTT
CASSLGGQERDSPLHF
>TRBJ2-5|-|TRBV18|TRBD2
TGTGCCAGCTCACTGGCTAGCGGGAGTGTAGAGACCCAGTACTTC
CASSLASGSVETQYF
>TRBJ2-7|-|TRBV6-5|TRBD2
TGTGCCAGCAGTAGCGGGACTACCTACTACGAGCAGTACTTC
CASSSGTTYYEQYF
>TRBJ2-1|-|TRBV5-1|TRBD2
TGCGCCAGCAGCTTGAGTTATCCTCTAGCGGAGGGGTTCTTC
CASSLSYPLAEGFF
>TRBJ2-7|-|TRBV19|-
TGTGCCAGTACTAGCAGAAACTACGAGCAGTACTTC
CASTSRNYEQYF
>TRBJ2-5|-|TRBV7-9|TRBD2
TGTGCCAGCAGCCTGACTAGCGACGGGTTGGAGGAGACCCAGTACTTC
CASSLTSDGLEETQYF